These 22 T cell receptor beta chains came from one sample sequenced in a study of T-cell reconstitution after alpha-beta-depleted transplantation in children. Unique molecular identifiers tagged the TCRbeta library. TCRdb called the PCR reads again in MiXCR, with one record for every CDR3 protein. The repertoire holds a few hundred thousand distinct CDR3 sequences, under 15% seen once, with over 5.5% in the top ten. The source material was PBMCs from the stem cell graft donor, sampled from the stem cell graft. These receptor sequences come from a human donor who donated a stem cell graft to a child with combined immunodeficiency.

This clonotype was seen a handful of times. This rearrangement joins TRBV7-2 to TRBJ2-5; 11 nucleotides align to TRBD1. The germline gives CDR1 SGHTA, CDR2 FQGNSA. The V and J ends lost 5 bases and 4 bases, in that order; junction bases with no gene match: 6. CDR3 length: 15 residues. The CDR3, as DNA: TGTGCCAGCAGCCCCGACGGGACAGGGGGAGAGACCCAGTACTTC. This translates into CASSPDGTGGETQYF.

At least ten counts were recorded for this clonotype. The chain is built from TRBV9 and TRBJ2-1; TRBD2 matches 8 bases. The CDR3 covers 15 residues. V lost 3 bases, J lost 3 bases, and 5 bases stayed unmatched. Germline loops: CDR1 SGDLS, CDR2 YYNGEE. CDR3 sequence: CASSASGGGYNEQFF. The CDR3 DNA is TGTGCCAGCAGCGCAAGCGGGGGAGGCTACAATGAGCAGTTCTTC.

This clonotype turned up a few times. The chain recombines TRBV12-3 or TRBV12-4 with TRBJ2-2; 7 nucleotides align to TRBD1. The CDR3 sequence is 15 residues long. V lost 8 bases and J lost 8; bases outside the gene matches: 14. The DNA of the CDR3 is TGTGCCAGCTCGCAGGTGGGACAGAATCCGGGGGAGCTGTTTTTT. This translates into CASSQVGQNPGELFF.

In its sample, this clonotype was seen many times. The V call is TRBV24-1, the J call TRBJ2-5, with TRBD2 matching 9 bases. Germline V gene sequence: CDR1 KGHDR, CDR2 SFDVKD. The CDR3 totals 18 residues. J was trimmed by 1 base and V by 8 bases; bases with no gene match: 16. The CDR3 sequence: CATNSPSPGLASQETQYF. In DNA, the CDR3 is TGTGCCACCAACTCCCCGTCTCCGGGACTAGCCTCCCAAGAGACCCAGTACTTC.

This clonotype was picked up many times. For the CDR3, the DNA is TGTGCCAGCTCACCCTGGACAGGGGGCTCAAATGAGCAGTTCTTC. Protein sequence: CASSPWTGGSNEQFF. The chain uses TRBV18 and TRBJ2-1; 11 nucleotides line up with TRBD1. The CDR3 is 15 amino acids. With 3 bases clipped from V and 7 bases from J, the junction kept 5 bases outside the gene matches. The germline V gene has CDR1 KGHSH and CDR2 LQKENI.

This clonotype has a handful of counts. This chain joins TRBV4-2 and TRBJ2-1; 9 bases are shared with TRBD2. Germline assignment: CDR1 LGHNA and CDR2 YNFKEQ. Trimming cost V 1 base and J 5 bases; bases outside gene matches: 9. This CDR3 comprises 17 residues. This CDR3 is CASSQVGGGGVDNEQFF. The CDR3 bases are TGTGCCAGCAGCCAAGTCGGGGGCGGGGGGGTTGACAATGAGCAGTTCTTC.

The rearrangement joins TRBV4-2 to TRBJ2-3; 9 bases match TRBD2. The CDR3 spans 15 residues. Germline CDR1 reads LGHNA; CDR2 reads YNFKEQ. The J segment lost 8 bases and the V segment lost 1 base, leaving 7 bases of the junction unmatched. CDR3 bases: TGTGCCAGCAGCCAAGTGTTAGCGGGGGTGGGTACGCAGTATTTT. Its protein is CASSQVLAGVGTQYF.

This clonotype came up many times. The rearrangement uses TRBV6-2 or TRBV6-3 and TRBJ2-1; maybe TRBD2 (5 bases). The germline V gene encodes CDR1 MNHEY and CDR2 SVGEGT. The CDR3 has 13 residues. Trimming cost V 9 bases and J 4 bases, with 13 bases left between them. The CDR3 spells CASSGSGYNEQFF. DNA for the CDR3: TGTGCCAGTTCGGGATCGGGATACAATGAGCAGTTCTTC.

V gene TRBV1 combines with J gene TRBJ2-3. TRBV1 is a recognized pseudogene. The CDR3 has 13 amino acids. In nucleotides, the CDR3 is TGCACCCGCCTGGGACTAGGCACAGATACGCAGTATTTT. Protein: CTRLGLGTDTQYF.

This chain links TRBV5-1 with TRBJ1-2, with TRBD1 as a possible D gene (5 bases). This CDR3 is built from 14 residues. Looked up from germline, CDR1 is SGHRS and CDR2 is YFSETQ. Trimming cost V 4 bases and J 4 bases, with 14 bases left between them. CDR3 residues: CASSPGPATYGYTF. The CDR3 DNA sequence: TGCGCCAGCAGCCCGGGGCCAGCCACCTATGGCTACACCTTC.

This clonotype was counted ten times or more. The chain joins TRBV9 to TRBJ2-2; no clear D. This CDR3 is built from 15 residues. CDR1 is SGDLS and CDR2 is YYNGEE in the germline V gene. The V and J ends lost 2 bases and 0 bases respectively, with 8 bases between them. The CDR3 here is CASSVGHTNTGELFF. The DNA for the CDR3 is TGTGCCAGCAGCGTTGGGCATACGAACACCGGGGAGCTGTTTTTT.

This chain uses TRBV18 with TRBJ2-5; D is perhaps TRBD2 (6 bases). The CDR3 loop spans 13 amino acids. Germline V gives CDR1 KGHSH, CDR2 LQKENI. V lost 6 bases to trimming and J lost 4 bases, with 12 bases between them. CDR3 nucleotides: TGTGCCAGCTCCACGACTAGTACAGAGACCCAGTACTTC. It is translated as CASSTTSTETQYF.

The chain has TRBV6-1 and TRBJ2-7; 12 nucleotides line up with TRBD1. V trimming: 7 bases; J trimming: 7 bases; junction bases outside the gene matches: 17. There are 17 residues in the CDR3. The germline V gene has CDR1 MNHNS and CDR2 SASEGT. CDR3 sequence reads: CASNNRGQGATFWEQYF. In DNA form, the CDR3 reads TGTGCCAGCAACAATCGGGGACAGGGGGCGACTTTTTGGGAGCAGTACTTC.

V and J are TRBV5-1 and TRBJ2-3; D unclear. V lost 4 bases and J lost 0, with 9 bases in between. The germline V gene encodes CDR1 SGHRS and CDR2 YFSETQ. The CDR3 sequence is 14 residues long. The CDR3 region has the DNA TGCGCCAGCAGCGAGGTGCCTAGCACAGATACGCAGTATTTT. This sequence encodes CASSEVPSTDTQYF. Together with reference TRBV5-1 and TRBJ2-3, the CDR3 gives the full variable domain: KAGVTQTPRYLIKTRGQQVTLSCSPISGHRSVSWYQQTPGQGLQFLFEYFSETQRNKGNFPGRFSGRQFSNSRSEMNVSTLELGDSALYLCASSEVPSTDTQYFGPGTRLTVL.

The V and J genes are TRBV27 and TRBJ1-2; 9 positions agree with TRBD1. Germline CDR1 MNHEY, CDR2 SMNVEV (reference sequence). CDR3 size: 12 residues. V trimming: 10 bases; J trimming: 7 bases; junction bases outside the gene matches: 7. CDR3 in amino acids: CATTTGGSGYTF. The DNA for the CDR3 is TGTGCCACAACCACAGGGGGCAGTGGCTACACCTTC.

This clonotype was seen ten or more times. A read error may be the cause here, since a much bigger clone is one base away. The chain links TRBV5-1 to TRBJ2-3; no reliable D call. Germline V gene sequence: CDR1 SGHRS, CDR2 YFSETQ. The CDR3 covers 14 residues. V lost 0 bases and J 2 bases, leaving 7 bases between the germline ends. DNA of the CDR3: TGCGCCAGCAGCTTGGAGGTCGACACAGATACGCAGTATTTT. Protein product: CASSLEVDTDTQYF.

V and J are TRBV5-1 and TRBJ1-6, with a possible D match to TRBD1 (6 bases). This CDR3 spans 13 amino acids. V was trimmed by 1 base and J by 10 bases, leaving 9 bases between them. Germline CDR1 and CDR2: SGHRS and YFSETQ. For the CDR3, the DNA is TGCGCCAGCAGCTTGTACAGGGACTCACCCCTCCACTTT. Its translation is CASSLYRDSPLHF.

This chain joins TRBV10-3 and TRBJ2-7; no reliable D call. CDR1 and CDR2 (germline): ENHRY, SYGVKD. This CDR3 contains 14 residues. V shed 2 bases and J shed 1 base, with 9 bases lying between them. The CDR3 nucleotides read TGTGCCATCAGTGAGGGGGTTGAGTCCTACGAGCAGTACTTC. The encoded protein is CAISEGVESYEQYF.

This clonotype was found a few times. The chain joins TRBV30 to TRBJ1-1, with no clear D. The CDR3 runs 12 residues. Trimming stripped 1 base from V and 5 bases from J, with 8 bases between. Germline V gene data show CDR1 as GTSNPN and CDR2 as SVGIG (reference sequence). In DNA, the CDR3 is TGTGCCTGGAGTGCCCTCGGGACTGAAGCTTTCTTT. Translated: CAWSALGTEAFF.

This clonotype has a count of ten or more. The V and J genes are TRBV12-3 or TRBV12-4 and TRBJ2-7, with TRBD1 matching over 8 bases. The V gene end was trimmed by 6 bases and the J gene end by 5 bases; junction bases not matched to a gene: 3. The CDR3 runs 12 residues. DNA for the CDR3: TGTGCCAGCAGCCTACAGGGGGACGAGCAGTACTTC. Translated, it gives CASSLQGDEQYF.

The chain has TRBV29-1 and TRBJ1-1; maybe TRBD1 (5 bases). The germline V gene has CDR1 SQVTM and CDR2 ANQGSEA. This CDR3 comprises 11 residues. V gave up 5 bases and J gave up 6 bases, with 10 bases separating them. The CDR3 nucleotides read TGCAGCGTTCGCCCACAGGCTGAAGCTTTCTTT. Protein sequence: CSVRPQAEAFF.

The chain links TRBV27 to TRBJ2-1; 13 bases map to TRBD2. CDR1 and CDR2 from the germline V gene are MNHEY and SMNVEV (reference sequence). The CDR3 sequence is 16 residues long. V shed 8 bases, J shed 2 bases, and the junction held 6 bases outside the gene matches. The CDR3 sequence: CASWTSGSETYNEQFF. The CDR3 nucleotides read TGTGCCAGCTGGACTAGCGGGAGTGAGACCTACAATGAGCAGTTCTTC.